The 8 T cell receptor beta chains below all came from one sample that was sequenced in a study of technical replicates of blood from a handful of donors (dated by TCRdb to about 2017). Library creation used the immunoSEQ multiplex PCR assay. The source is immuneACCESS, and TCRdb retained only in-frame sequences with V and J called. Part of the clones is not carried over; for the studies checked, unresolved V genes explain less than half of this, and the remainder is unexplained. The sample profile shows roughly 79,000 clones; 85% to 95% of them were found once. Together, the top ten hold 0.41% of the sample. Sequencing was carried out using T cells isolated from PBMCs. The receptors originated from a human donor in good health.

This clone appeared once. The V gene is TRBV2, the J gene TRBJ1-2, with TRBD1 matching 8 bases. Germline V gene data show CDR1 as SNHLY and CDR2 as FYNNEI. This CDR3 has 14 amino acids. Trimming at V came to 6 bases and at J to 8 bases, leaving 11 bases not matched to a gene. CDR3 protein: CASSLRQGHSGYTF. CDR3 DNA: TGTGCCAGCAGCCTAAGACAGGGGCATTCGGGCTACACCTTC.

V is TRBV20-1 and J is TRBJ1-1, with D perhaps matching TRBD1 (5 bases). The CDR3 has 8 residues. Germline V lookup: CDR1 DFQATT, CDR2 SNEGSKA (reference sequence). The germline V and J ends were trimmed by 5 bases and 13 bases, with 8 bases remaining between them. CDR3 sequence reads: CSAGAFFF. The CDR3 DNA follows: TGCAGTGCTGGGGCCTTTTTCTTT.

The chain has TRBV5-6 and TRBJ1-1, with 10 positions matching TRBD1. Trimming cost V 4 bases and J 7 bases; bases outside gene matches: 4. This CDR3 region has 13 residues. The germline CDR1 and CDR2 sequences are SGHDT and YYEEEE. Here the CDR3 DNA reads TGTGCCAGCAGCGGATGGGACAGGGGTGAAGCTTTCTTT. This sequence encodes CASSGWDRGEAFF.

The chain joins TRBV5-4 to TRBJ2-7; 8 bases map to TRBD1. The CDR3 extends over 15 amino acids. The V gene end was trimmed by 4 bases and the J gene end by 3 bases; junction bases not matched to a gene: 9. Per the germline V gene, CDR1 is SGHNT and CDR2 is YYREEE (reference sequence). The CDR3 protein is CASSPPPGTGYEQYF. The CDR3 DNA is TGTGCCAGCAGCCCTCCCCCCGGGACAGGCTACGAGCAGTACTTC.

CDR3 nucleotides: TGTGCCAGCAGCTTAGGGCGGGAGGCAGATACGCAGTATTTT. This translates into CASSLGREADTQYF. The chain combines TRBV11-2 with TRBJ2-3; 8 nucleotides align to TRBD2. J was trimmed by 4 bases and V by 1 base; bases with no gene match: 1. CDR1 and CDR2 from the germline V gene are SGHAT and FQNNGV. The CDR3 runs to 14 residues.

The CDR3 region has the DNA TGCGCCAGCAGCCAGAGGACAGGGGTCGATGAGCAGTTCTTC. Translating gives CASSQRTGVDEQFF. The chain couples TRBV4-1 to TRBJ2-1, with 9 bases lining up with TRBD1. The CDR3 has 14 amino acids. V gave up 3 bases and J gave up 8 bases; unmatched junction bases: 5. Germline V gene sequence: CDR1 MGHRA, CDR2 YSYEKL.

V gene TRBV4-1 combines with J gene TRBJ2-7; the D gene is possibly TRBD2 (6 bases). The CDR3 runs 16 residues. V was pared by 4 bases and J by 0 bases, with 16 bases between. The V gene's germline CDR1 is MGHRA and CDR2 YSYEKL. The CDR3 sequence is CASSRGLQSSSYEQYF. As DNA, the CDR3 is TGCGCCAGCAGCCGGGGACTTCAGAGTAGCTCCTACGAGCAGTACTTC.

The rearrangement links TRBV29-1 to TRBJ2-1; 11 bases are shared with TRBD2. CDR1 and CDR2 from the germline V gene are SQVTM and ANQGSEA. J lost 2 bases, V lost 7 bases, and 4 bases had no gene match. The CDR3 totals 14 residues. The CDR3 loop is CSAVAGGTYNEQFF. In DNA, the CDR3 is TGCAGCGCCGTAGCGGGAGGGACCTACAATGAGCAGTTCTTC.